The sample holds one count of the clone carrying this T cell receptor beta chain. The repertoire was sequenced with immunoSEQ multiplex PCR; TCRdb's copy has only in-frame clones and lacks some. The table has 95,000 or so clones, roughly 84% seen once. This CDR3 has 19 amino acids. In germline, CDR1 is SGHTA, CDR2 FQGNSA. Trimming removed 5 bases from V and 4 bases from J, with 27 bases in between. The time point denotes: pretreatment peripheral blood. The data derive from a study of PD-L1 blockade in urothelial cancer. Study background: Atezolizumab therapy began for patients in about 2014, dosed at 1,200 mg intravenously every 3 weeks. Patients with male sex and bladder-origin urothelial cancer accounted for about 85% of the 29 enrolled. From 0 to 3 prior chemotherapy regimens had been given to the patients. Samples of blood were analyzed 3 weeks (second dose) and 6 weeks after treatment start.

Sequenced material: PBMCs, taken around atezolizumab (anti-PD-L1) treatment. The chain joins TRBV7-2 to TRBJ1-5, with D possibly TRBD1 on 6 matching bases. This TCR was sampled from a man between 60 and 75 years old with urothelial cancer. Written as DNA, the CDR3 is TGTGCCAGCAGCACGCAAAGACCAGGGGTACCGAGGGAAAATCAGCCCCAGCATTTT. It specifies CASSTQRPGVPRENQPQHF. Based on the CDR3 plus reference TRBV7-2 and TRBJ1-5, the full variable domain is GAGVSQSPSNKVTEKGKDVELRCDPISGHTALYWYRQSLGQGLEFLIYFQGNSAPDKSGLPSDRFSAERTGGSVSTLTIQRTQQEDSAVYLCASSTQRPGVPRENQPQHFGDGTRLSIL.